This entry features one TCR beta chain sequence. This clonotype was observed at least ten times. What this receptor recognizes is not known. No base quality information exists; no much larger clone differs at one position. Counted from cysteine to phenylalanine, this CDR3 has 14 amino acids. The DNA shown is the 42-base CDR3, in frame from base 1. V loses 0 bases of germline sequence and J loses 6 bases, and the interval between the two ends is 8 bases. CDR1 and CDR2, looked up from the germline V gene (reference sequence), are LGHDT and YNNKEL. The data derive from a study of regulatory T cells in long-lasting Graves disease (dated by TCRdb to the early 2020s). About the study as a whole: Antithyroid drugs had been taken for less than 3 months by newly diagnosed Graves' disease patients. TCR sequencing covered around 13 persistent and about 20 newly diagnosed Graves' disease patients, some 35 samples in total. The study was conducted in China and was registered as a clinical trial. Patients with persistent Graves' disease were compared with patients with newly diagnosed Graves' disease using TCR sequencing and RNA sequencing of peripheral blood.

Per the publication, the time point label means: newly diagnosed GD, antithyroid drugs for less than 3 months. For both TCR sequencing and RNA sequencing, RNA was extracted from PBMCs in TRIzol. Graves' disease was diagnosed according to American Thyroid Association guidelines. Recruitment of patients was carried out at an endocrinology department in Xi'an, China. Each patient gave about 9.1 milliliters of peripheral blood, collected in an EDTA anticoagulant tube. Ficoll Paque Plus density gradient separation was used to isolate PBMCs, and no additional T cell sorting was done. An Agilent 2100 Bioanalyzer and agarose gel were used to check RNA quality, while a NanoDrop 2000 measured RNA concentration. The method was multiplex PCR. These reads were obtained on an Illumina HiSeq 4000. To build TCR beta libraries, CDR3 regions were amplified by Arm-PCR using iRepertoire HTBI primers. Before sequencing, the PCR products underwent gel purification. From the authors' description of their analysis: Gene usage analysis of CDR3 amino acid clonotypes used the approximately 56 TRBV and about 14 TRBJ segments found across samples. Filtered high-quality paired reads were merged into contigs using COPE and FqMerger. BLAST was used to align contigs to IMGT TRBV, TRBD and TRBJ reference genes, with CDR3 defined following IMGT. Any clonotype with a frequency above 0.1% was classified as a highly expanded clone. Repertoire diversity was measured by Shannon entropy, and V-J evenness by the Gini coefficient. Public clonotypes were defined as clonotypes shared by more than one individual. TCRdb's own reprocessing of the public reads used fastp at Q25 and MiXCR and kept productive beta chains. Rows are unified per CDR3 protein, each entry keeping the most common DNA and genes. The authors' filters were not applied to this entry. A total of 400,000 to 500,000 distinct CDR3 sequences appear in this sample, about 14% of them only once. The ten largest clonotypes hold about a sixth of the sample.

Overall study results and their limits: The study examined only peripheral blood because the primary lesion, thyroid tissue, could not be accessed. Persistent patients shared more public clonotypes among themselves (around 3,000) than newly diagnosed patients did (about 900). Only the TCR beta chain was sequenced and analyzed. The authors acknowledged the small sample size as a limitation that may reduce accuracy. Lower TCR Shannon entropy and fewer highly expanded clones were observed in persistent Graves' disease patients than in newly diagnosed patients, which suggested clonal expansion. Preferential use of TRBV28, TRBJ1-2 and TRBJ2-5 was observed in persistent disease, whereas TRBV20-1 and TRBJ2-1 were favored in newly diagnosed disease.

These sequences were also reported in another study, on T cells in Graves' hyperthyroidism and ophthalmopathy. The other study reports the following: A patient counted as having stable Graves' hyperthyroidism if no progression to ophthalmopathy occurred over 18 months of follow-up. Hyperthyroidism patients were newly diagnosed, had a disease duration of under 2 months, and were aged 18 to 65 years. Exclusion was applied to patients with uncontrolled infections, other autoimmune diseases, pregnancy or lactation. Diagnoses were based on clinical symptoms, serum thyroxine and TRAb, thyroid ultrasound and orbital computed tomography. For the first round of RT-PCR on the TCR CDR3, the HTBI primer set was used together with the Qiagen OneStep RT-PCR kit. Most expanded thyroid clonotypes (frequency above 0.001) were also found in blood, which suggests that blood repertoires may mirror thyroid immune responses. A model built on a 13 V-J signature distinguished ophthalmopathy from stable hyperthyroidism, reaching around 90% sensitivity and around 82% specificity in cross-validation and 80%/75% in testing. During validation, the model predicted progression to ophthalmopathy a median of approximately 7 months ahead of onset, with almost 71% sensitivity and roughly 72% specificity. To identify distinguishing TCR V-J signatures, a discovery cohort of around 100 patients was used, comprising roughly 45 with Graves' ophthalmopathy and around 57 with stable Graves' hyperthyroidism. Whether ophthalmopathy could be predicted prospectively was tested in an independent validation cohort made up of roughly 19 hyperthyroidism patients plus 17 patients who later progressed to ophthalmopathy. The 75 to 100 discovery patients were randomly split 7:3 into training and test sets. The study also compared thyroid tissue and blood T-cell repertoires from five or six Graves' hyperthyroidism patients. After sampling, hyperthyroidism patients received methimazole starting at 30 mg daily, and ophthalmopathy patients received high-dose intravenous methylprednisolone. Libraries were constructed in a second round of multiplex PCR, after which size selection and purification were performed. Paired-end sequencing of the libraries was performed with 100 bp reads on an Illumina HiSeq2000. SOAPnuke was used to process the raw data, throwing out any read that contained adapters or uncalled bases, had a mean Phred below 15, or lacked an exact constant-primer or identifier match. COPE v1.2.5 was used to merge high-quality paired reads, and clonotypes were defined as unique nucleotide sequences. Clonotypes were aligned to IMGT TRBV, TRBD and TRBJ reference segments using MiTCR v1.1. Only V-J combinations with frequency above 0.0001, covering 99% to 99.2% of repertoires, were analysed. A TCS score was defined as the ratio of F50 (clonal expansion) to E x V (chaos), with BLOSUM62-based TCRdist applied between CDR3 peptides within each V-J. Welch's t-statistics and random forest reduced around 550 V-J features to 10 to 15, which were used in a naive Bayes classifier (R e1071). Sample size was not statistically predetermined, and investigators were not blinded to group allocation. TCR Vbeta CDR3 sequencing of some 140 peripheral blood samples (fewer than 45 ophthalmopathy, 70 to 85 hyperthyroidism and roughly 17 progressor patients) is reported in the paper.

The chain uses TRBV3-1 and TRBJ2-2; no D gene is confidently identified. Sample: peripheral blood mononuclear cells (PBMCs), taken at new diagnosis, from a patient treated with antithyroid drugs. The receptor was isolated from a woman aged 45-60 years with Graves disease. Donor details come from another sample of the same person, matched by shared clones. The nucleotide sequence is given as TGTGCCAGCAGCCAAGACCAAGGTCCCGGGGAGCTGTTTTTT. Translated, this is CASSQDQGPGELFF.